Listed below are T cell receptor beta chains from one sample, sequenced in a study of T cells in localized non-small cell lung cancer. Profiling relied on immunoSEQ multiplex PCR, and the TCRdb table lists in-frame clones only, not all of them. Here the sample spans 35,000 or so clones, roughly 90% being singletons. The starting material was peripheral blood, obtained before any cancer treatment. The origin of the receptors is a man aged 40 to 70 with stage I lung adenocarcinoma. Each CDR3 is given without its conserved first and last residue. The order of the fields is J gene, V gene, CDR3 protein.

>TRBJ2-6|TRBV15
ATSRGGGFSGANVLT
>TRBJ1-5|TRBV18
ASSPGGNQPQH
>TRBJ2-5|TRBV9
ASSVAAPGLAGQETQY
>TRBJ1-1|TRBV2
ATRPLNTEAF
>TRBJ2-7|TRBV6-5
ASSAGTAGYEQY
>TRBJ1-6|TRBV6-1
ASSVTPGSPLH
>TRBJ1-5|TRBV5-1
ASSPDGTVDQPQH
>TRBJ2-5|TRBV29-1
SVEARRTGQSVTQY
>TRBJ2-6|TRBV7-2
ASSFGFGSGANVLT
>TRBJ2-3|TRBV7-7
ASSLASGGATDTQY
>TRBJ1-2|TRBV9
ASSVETGGYSSGYT
>TRBJ1-4|TRBV2
ASTRQGSTNEKLF
>TRBJ1-2|TRBV5-6
ASSLEGIAYGYT
>TRBJ2-3|TRBV2
AMGSTDTQY
>TRBJ2-1|TRBV10-3
AISERAGGTNEQF
>TRBJ2-5|TRBV28
ASSPTDRETQY
>TRBJ2-3|TRBV18
ASSPPASTDTQY
>TRBJ2-2|TRBV27
ASSRQEYTGELF
>TRBJ2-3|TRBV9
ASSTTSVPSTDTQY
>TRBJ1-5|TRBV29-1
SVEDQGAGGRWQPQH
>TRBJ2-5|TRBV2
AVLAAQETQY
>TRBJ2-5|TRBV6-5
ATSRQGWNQETQY
>TRBJ1-3|TRBV6-6
ASSYSGPPNGNTIY
>TRBJ2-1|TRBV5-1
ASRFAILNNEQF
>TRBJ1-5|TRBV27
ASWEINQPQH
>TRBJ1-4|TRBV13
ASSSDRAREKLF
>TRBJ2-5|TRBV2
ASERGASQETQY
>TRBJ2-4|TRBV4-1
ASSQTPTLGDLAKNIQY
>TRBJ2-7|TRBV2
ASSERQPGSYEQY
>TRBJ1-6|TRBV30
AWMGQATNSPLH
>TRBJ2-3|TRBV6-1
ASARTRDSTDTQY
>TRBJ1-5|TRBV7-8
ASSPRDRDQPQH
>TRBJ2-5|TRBV7-9
ASSLGLTEGETQY
>TRBJ1-2|TRBV7-9
ASSLPGTGYGYT
>TRBJ1-6|TRBV30
AWSVLTGDSPLH
>TRBJ2-2|TRBV5-1
ASSGGVTGGGELF
>TRBJ2-1|TRBV5-1
ASSLAGTGVSNEQF
>TRBJ2-1|TRBV5-6
ASSLGQGAYNEQF
>TRBJ1-1|TRBV10-3
AISESQWEAF
>TRBJ2-7|TRBV5-5
ASSLLGGISYEQY
>TRBJ1-2|TRBV18
ASSPILPSGSYT
>TRBJ1-1|TRBV2
ASTVAGAYTEAF
>TRBJ1-6|TRBV30
AWSTGTENSPLH
>TRBJ1-5|TRBV7-8
ASSLAGVNQPQH
>TRBJ1-1|TRBV4-1
ASSQERGFNTEAF
>TRBJ1-1|TRBV5-1
ASSLVGGPNTEAF
>TRBJ2-1|TRBV5-1
ASSLADPRYNEQF
>TRBJ2-1|TRBV23-1
ASKRLSYNEQF
>TRBJ1-2|TRBV6-5
ASSGDRVYGYT
>TRBJ1-2|TRBV5-1
ASSPEGGAYYGYT
>TRBJ2-1|TRBV30
AWSVFADLRRGNEQF
>TRBJ2-1|TRBV6-5
ASSKLAGDNEQF
>TRBJ2-7|TRBV5-6
ASSLGPGPYEQY
>TRBJ2-7|TRBV6-5
ASTPGGSSYEQY
>TRBJ1-1|TRBV7-8
ASSSFQGNTEAF
>TRBJ2-7|TRBV11-2
ASKGAGSYEQY
>TRBJ2-3|TRBV30
AWSHGQNTDTQY
>TRBJ2-2|TRBV6-4
ASSGGQGSGELF
>TRBJ2-2|TRBV18
ASSPRQGKTGELF